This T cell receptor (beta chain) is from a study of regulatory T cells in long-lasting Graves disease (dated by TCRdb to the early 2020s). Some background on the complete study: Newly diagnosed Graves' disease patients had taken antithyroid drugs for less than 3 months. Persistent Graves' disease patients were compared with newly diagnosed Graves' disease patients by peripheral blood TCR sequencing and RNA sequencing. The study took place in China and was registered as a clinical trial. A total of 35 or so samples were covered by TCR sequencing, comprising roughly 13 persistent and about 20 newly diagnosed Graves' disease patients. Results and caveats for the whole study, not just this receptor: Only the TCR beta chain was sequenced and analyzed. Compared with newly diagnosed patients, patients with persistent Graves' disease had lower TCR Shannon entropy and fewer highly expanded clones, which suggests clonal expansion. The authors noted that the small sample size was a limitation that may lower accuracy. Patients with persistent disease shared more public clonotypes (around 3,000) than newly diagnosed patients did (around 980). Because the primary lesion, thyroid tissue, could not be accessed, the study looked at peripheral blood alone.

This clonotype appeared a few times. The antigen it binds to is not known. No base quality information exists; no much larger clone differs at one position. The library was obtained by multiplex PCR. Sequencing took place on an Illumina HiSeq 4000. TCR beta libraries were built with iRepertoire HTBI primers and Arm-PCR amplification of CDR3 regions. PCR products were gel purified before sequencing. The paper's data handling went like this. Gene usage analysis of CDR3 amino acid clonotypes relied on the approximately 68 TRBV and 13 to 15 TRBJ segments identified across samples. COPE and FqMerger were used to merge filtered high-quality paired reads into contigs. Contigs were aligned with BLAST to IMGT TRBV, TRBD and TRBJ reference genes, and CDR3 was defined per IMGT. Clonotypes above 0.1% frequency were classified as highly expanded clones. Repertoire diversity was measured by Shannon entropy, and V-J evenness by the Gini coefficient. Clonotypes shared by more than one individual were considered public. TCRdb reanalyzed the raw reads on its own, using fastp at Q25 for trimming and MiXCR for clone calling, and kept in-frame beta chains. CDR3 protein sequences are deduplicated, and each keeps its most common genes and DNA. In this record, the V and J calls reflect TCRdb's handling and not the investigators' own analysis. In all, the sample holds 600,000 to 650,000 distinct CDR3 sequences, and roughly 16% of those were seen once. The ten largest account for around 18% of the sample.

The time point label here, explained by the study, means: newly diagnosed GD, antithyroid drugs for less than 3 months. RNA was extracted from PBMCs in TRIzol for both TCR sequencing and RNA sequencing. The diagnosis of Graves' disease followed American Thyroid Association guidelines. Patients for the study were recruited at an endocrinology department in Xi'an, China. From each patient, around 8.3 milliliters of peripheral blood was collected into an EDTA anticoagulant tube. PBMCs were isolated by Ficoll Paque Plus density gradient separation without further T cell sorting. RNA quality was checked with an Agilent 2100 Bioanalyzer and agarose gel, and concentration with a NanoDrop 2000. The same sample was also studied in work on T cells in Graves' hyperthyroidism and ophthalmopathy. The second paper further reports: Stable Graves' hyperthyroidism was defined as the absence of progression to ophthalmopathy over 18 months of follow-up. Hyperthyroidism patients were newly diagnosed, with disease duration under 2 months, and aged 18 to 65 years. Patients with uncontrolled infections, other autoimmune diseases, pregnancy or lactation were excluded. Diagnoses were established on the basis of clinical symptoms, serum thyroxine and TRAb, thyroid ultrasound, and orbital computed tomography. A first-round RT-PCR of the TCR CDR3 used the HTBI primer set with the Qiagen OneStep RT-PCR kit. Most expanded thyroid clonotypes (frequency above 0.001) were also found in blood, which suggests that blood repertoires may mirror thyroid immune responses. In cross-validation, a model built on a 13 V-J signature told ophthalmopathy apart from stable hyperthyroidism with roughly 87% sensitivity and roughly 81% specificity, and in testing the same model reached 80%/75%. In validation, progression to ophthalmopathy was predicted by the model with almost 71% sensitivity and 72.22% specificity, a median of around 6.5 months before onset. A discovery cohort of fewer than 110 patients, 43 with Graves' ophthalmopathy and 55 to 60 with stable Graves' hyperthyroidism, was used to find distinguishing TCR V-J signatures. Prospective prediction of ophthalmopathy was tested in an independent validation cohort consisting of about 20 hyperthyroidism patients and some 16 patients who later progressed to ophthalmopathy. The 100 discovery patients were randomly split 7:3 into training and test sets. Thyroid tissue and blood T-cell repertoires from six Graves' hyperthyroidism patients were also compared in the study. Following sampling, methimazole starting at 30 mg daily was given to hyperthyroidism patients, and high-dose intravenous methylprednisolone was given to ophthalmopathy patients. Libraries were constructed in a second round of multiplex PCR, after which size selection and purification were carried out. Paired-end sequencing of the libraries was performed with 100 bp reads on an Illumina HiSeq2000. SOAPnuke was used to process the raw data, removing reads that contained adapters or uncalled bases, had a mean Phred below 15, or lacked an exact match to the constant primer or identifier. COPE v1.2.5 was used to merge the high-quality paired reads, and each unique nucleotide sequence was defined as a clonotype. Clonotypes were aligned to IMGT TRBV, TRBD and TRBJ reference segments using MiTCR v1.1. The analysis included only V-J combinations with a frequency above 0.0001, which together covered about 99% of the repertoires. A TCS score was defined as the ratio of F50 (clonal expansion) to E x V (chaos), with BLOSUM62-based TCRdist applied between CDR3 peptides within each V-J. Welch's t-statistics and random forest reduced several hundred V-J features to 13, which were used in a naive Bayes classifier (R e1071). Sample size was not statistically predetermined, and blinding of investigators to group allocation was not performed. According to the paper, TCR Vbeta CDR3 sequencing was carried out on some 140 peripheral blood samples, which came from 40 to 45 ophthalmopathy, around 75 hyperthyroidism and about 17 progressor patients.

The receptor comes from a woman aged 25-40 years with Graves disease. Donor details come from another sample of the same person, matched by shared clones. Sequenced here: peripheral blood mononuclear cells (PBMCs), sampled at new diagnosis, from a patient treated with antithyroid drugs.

CDR3 protein: CASSLAAEGNSYEQYF. Read as DNA, the sequence is TGCGCCAGCAGCCTAGCGGCGGAGGGGAACTCCTACGAGCAGTACTTC. The sequence is built from TRBV4-1 and TRBJ2-7; matching of 6 bases hints at TRBD2 as the D gene. From the cysteine up to the phenylalanine, the CDR3 has a length of 16 residues. Only the CDR3 DNA stays, 48 bases, in frame from base 1. The junction shows trimming of 4 bases on V and 0 bases on J, plus 16 bases between the germline ends. The germline V gene encodes CDR1 MGHRA and CDR2 YSYEKL.